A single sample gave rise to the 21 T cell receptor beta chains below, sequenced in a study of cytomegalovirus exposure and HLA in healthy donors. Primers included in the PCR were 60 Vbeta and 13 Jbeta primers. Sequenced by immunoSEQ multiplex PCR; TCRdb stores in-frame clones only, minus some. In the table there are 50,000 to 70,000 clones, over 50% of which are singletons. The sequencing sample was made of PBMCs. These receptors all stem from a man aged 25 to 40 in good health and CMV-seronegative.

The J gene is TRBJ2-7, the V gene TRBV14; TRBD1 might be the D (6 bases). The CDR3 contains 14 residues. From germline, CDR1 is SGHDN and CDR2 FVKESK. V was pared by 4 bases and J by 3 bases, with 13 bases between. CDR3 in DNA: TGTGCCAGCAGCCTGCTGATCAGGGGCTACGAGCAGTACTTC. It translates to CASSLLIRGYEQYF.

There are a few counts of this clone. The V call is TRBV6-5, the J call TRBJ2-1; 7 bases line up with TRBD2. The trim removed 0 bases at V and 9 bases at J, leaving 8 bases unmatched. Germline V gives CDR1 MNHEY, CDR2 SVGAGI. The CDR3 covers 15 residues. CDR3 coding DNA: TGTGCCAGCAGTTACTCGGGCGGGGGTCTTGGTGAGCAGTTCTTC. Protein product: CASSYSGGGLGEQFF.

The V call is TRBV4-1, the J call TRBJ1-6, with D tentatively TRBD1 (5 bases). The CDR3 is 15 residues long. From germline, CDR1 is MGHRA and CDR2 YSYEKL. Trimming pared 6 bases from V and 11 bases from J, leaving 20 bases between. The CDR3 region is CASSSPGTLRAPLHF. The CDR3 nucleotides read TGCGCCAGCAGTTCCCCGGGGACTCTTAGAGCACCCCTCCACTTT.

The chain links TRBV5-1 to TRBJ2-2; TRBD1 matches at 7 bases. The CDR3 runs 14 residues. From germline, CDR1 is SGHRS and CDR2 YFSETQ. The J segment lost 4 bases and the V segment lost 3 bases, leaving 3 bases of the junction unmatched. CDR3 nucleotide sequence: TGCGCCAGCAGCTCAGGACAGGTCACCGGGGAGCTGTTTTTT. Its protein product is CASSSGQVTGELFF.

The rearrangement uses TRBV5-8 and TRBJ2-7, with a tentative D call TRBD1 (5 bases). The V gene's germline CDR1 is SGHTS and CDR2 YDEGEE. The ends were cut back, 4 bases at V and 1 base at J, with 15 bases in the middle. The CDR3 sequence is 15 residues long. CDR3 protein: CASSLGADSSYEQYF. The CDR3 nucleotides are TGTGCCAGCAGCCTTGGGGCCGACAGTTCCTACGAGCAGTACTTC. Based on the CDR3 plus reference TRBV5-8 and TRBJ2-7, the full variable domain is EAGVTQSPTHLIKTRGQQATLRCSPISGHTSVYWYQQALGLGLQFLLWYDEGEERNRGNFPPRFSGRQFPNYSSELNVNALELEDSALYLCASSLGADSSYEQYFGPGTRLTVT.

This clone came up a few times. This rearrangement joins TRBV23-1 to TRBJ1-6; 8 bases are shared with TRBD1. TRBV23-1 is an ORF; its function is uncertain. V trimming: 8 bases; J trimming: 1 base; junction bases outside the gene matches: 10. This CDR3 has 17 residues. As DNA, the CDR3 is TGCGCCAGCTTCGGACAGGGAAGGTGTTCCTATAATTCACCCCTCCACTTT. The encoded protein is CASFGQGRCSYNSPLHF.

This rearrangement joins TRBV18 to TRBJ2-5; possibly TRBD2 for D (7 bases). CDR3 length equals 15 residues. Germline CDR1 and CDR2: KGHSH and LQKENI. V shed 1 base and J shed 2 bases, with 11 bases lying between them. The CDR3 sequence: CASSPLRGAQETQYF. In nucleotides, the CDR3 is TGTGCCAGCTCACCACTTCGGGGGGCACAAGAGACCCAGTACTTC.

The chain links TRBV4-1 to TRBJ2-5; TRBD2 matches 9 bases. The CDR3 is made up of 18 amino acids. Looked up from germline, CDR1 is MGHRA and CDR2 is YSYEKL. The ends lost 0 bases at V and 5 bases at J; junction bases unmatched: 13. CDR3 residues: CASSQDPHWAGGPETQYF. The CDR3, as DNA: TGCGCCAGCAGCCAAGACCCCCACTGGGCGGGGGGGCCCGAGACCCAGTACTTC.

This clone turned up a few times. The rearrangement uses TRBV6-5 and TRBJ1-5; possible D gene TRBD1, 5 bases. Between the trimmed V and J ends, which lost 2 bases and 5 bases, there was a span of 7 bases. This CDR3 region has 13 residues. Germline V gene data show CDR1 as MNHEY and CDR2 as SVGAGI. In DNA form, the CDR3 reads TGTGCCAGCAGTTACCAGACAGATCAGCCCCAGCATTTT. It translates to CASSYQTDQPQHF.

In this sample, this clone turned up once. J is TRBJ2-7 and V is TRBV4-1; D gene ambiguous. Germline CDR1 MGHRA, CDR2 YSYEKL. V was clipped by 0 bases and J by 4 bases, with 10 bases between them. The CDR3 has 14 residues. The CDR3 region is CASSQEAVRYEQYF. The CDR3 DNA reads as TGCGCCAGCAGCCAAGAGGCGGTTAGGTACGAGCAGTACTTC.

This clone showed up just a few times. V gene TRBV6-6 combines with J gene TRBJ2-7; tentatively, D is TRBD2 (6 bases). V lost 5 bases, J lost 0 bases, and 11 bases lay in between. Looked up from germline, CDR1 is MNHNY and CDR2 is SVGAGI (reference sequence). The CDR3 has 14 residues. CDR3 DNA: TGTGCCAGCAGTCACGGGGGACCCTCCTACGAGCAGTACTTC. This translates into CASSHGGPSYEQYF.

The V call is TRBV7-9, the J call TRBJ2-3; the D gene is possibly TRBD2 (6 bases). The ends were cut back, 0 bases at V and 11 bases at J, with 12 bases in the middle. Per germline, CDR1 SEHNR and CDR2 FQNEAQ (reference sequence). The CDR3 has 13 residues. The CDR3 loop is CASSLAVGTVQYF. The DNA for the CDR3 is TGTGCCAGCAGCTTAGCGGTGGGGACTGTGCAGTATTTT. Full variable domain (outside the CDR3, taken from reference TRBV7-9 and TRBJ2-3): DTGVSQNPRHKITKRGQNVTFRCDPISEHNRLYWYRQTLGQGPEFLTYFQNEAQLEKSRLLSDRFSAERPKGSFSTLEIQRTEQGDSAMYLCASSLAVGTVQYFGPGTRLTVL.

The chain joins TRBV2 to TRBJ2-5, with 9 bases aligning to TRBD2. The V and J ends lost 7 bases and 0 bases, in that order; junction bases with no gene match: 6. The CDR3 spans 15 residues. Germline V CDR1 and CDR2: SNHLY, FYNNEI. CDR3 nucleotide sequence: TGTGCCAGCAATAAAGCGGGGGGTAACCAAGAGACCCAGTACTTC. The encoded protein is CASNKAGGNQETQYF.

The CDR3 DNA reads as TGTGCCAGCGAAGGGGACAGTTCGAACACTGAAGCTTTCTTT. Translated, it gives CASEGDSSNTEAFF. This rearrangement joins TRBV19 to TRBJ1-1; 7 nucleotides match TRBD1. The trim removed 9 bases at V and 1 base at J, leaving 8 bases unmatched. Per germline, CDR1 LNHDA and CDR2 SQIVND (reference sequence). The CDR3 runs to 14 residues.

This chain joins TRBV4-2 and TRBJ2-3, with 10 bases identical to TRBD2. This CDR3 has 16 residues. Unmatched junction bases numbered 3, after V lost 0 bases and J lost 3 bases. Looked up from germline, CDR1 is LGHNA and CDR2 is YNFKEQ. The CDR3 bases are TGTGCCAGCAGCCAAGATCTAGCGGGGGAGACAGATACGCAGTATTTT. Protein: CASSQDLAGETDTQYF.

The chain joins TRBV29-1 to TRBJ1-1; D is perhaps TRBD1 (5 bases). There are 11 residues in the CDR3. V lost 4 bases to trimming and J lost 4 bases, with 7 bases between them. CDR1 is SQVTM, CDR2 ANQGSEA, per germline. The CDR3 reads CSVVRGTEAFF. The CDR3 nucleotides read TGCAGCGTTGTAAGGGGCACTGAAGCTTTCTTT.

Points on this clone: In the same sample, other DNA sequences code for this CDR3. CDR3 loop: CASSYTGGTEAFF. CDR3 DNA: TGTGCCAGCAGTTACACAGGCGGAACTGAAGCTTTCTTT. The chain recombines TRBV6-5 with TRBJ1-1, with D possibly matching TRBD1 (5 bases). The CDR3 totals 13 residues. The V gene lost 2 bases and the J gene lost 5 bases, with 9 bases spanning the gap. CDR1 and CDR2 from the germline V gene are MNHEY and SVGAGI.

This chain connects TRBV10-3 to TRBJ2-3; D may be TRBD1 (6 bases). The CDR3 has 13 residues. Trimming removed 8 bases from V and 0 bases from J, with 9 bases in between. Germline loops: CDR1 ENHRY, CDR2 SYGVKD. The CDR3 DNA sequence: TGTGCCATCGGGGGCGAGAGCACAGATACGCAGTATTTT. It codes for CAIGGESTDTQYF.

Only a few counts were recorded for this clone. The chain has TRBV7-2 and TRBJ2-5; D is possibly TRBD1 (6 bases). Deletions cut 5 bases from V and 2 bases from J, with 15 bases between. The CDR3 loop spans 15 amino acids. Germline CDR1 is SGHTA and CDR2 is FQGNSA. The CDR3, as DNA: TGTGCCAGCAGCCCCAGCCCGGGACAACAAGAGACCCAGTACTTC. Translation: CASSPSPGQQETQYF.

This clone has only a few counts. The CDR3 DNA reads as TGCAGCGTTCCGGGACTTCTGAACACCGGGGAGCTGTTTTTT. Amino acid sequence: CSVPGLLNTGELFF. The J gene is TRBJ2-2, the V gene TRBV29-1; a possible D gene is TRBD2 (6 bases). CDR3 size: 14 residues. Trimming took 5 bases from V and 1 from J, leaving 11 bases between them. CDR1 and CDR2 from the germline V gene are SQVTM and ANQGSEA.

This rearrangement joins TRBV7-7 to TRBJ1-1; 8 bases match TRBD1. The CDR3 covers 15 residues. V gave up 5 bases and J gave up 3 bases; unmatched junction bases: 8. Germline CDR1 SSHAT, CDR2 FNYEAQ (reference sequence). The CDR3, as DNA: TGTGCCAGCAGCCCCCCGGGACAGGACTACACTGAAGCTTTCTTT. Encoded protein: CASSPPGQDYTEAFF.